This is a list of T cell receptor beta chains from one sample in a study of T cell repertoires in urothelial bladder cancer. Profiling relied on immunoSEQ multiplex PCR, and the TCRdb table lists in-frame clones only, not all of them. The sample lists over 10,000 clones; 66% were seen once. The sequencing sample was made of tumor-infiltrating cells from bladder cancer. These receptors were obtained from a human donor with urothelial carcinoma. The CDR3 runs from the conserved cysteine through the conserved F or W. The D gene is left open where the match is weak. Only some rows state a clone size, as once, few, many or a class for expanded clones.

- | - | TRBJ2-2 | TRBV19 | TGTGCCAGTAGTGTCACCGGGGAGCTGTTTTTT | CASSVTGELFF
- | - | TRBJ1-5 | TRBV7-2 | TGTGCCAGCGCTAGGGTTCCCCTCGGCAATCAGCCCCAGCATTTT | CASARVPLGNQPQHF
TRBD1 | - | TRBJ1-2 | TRBV7-2 | TGTGCCAGCAGTCCGGGACAGAGGACCTATGGCTACACCTTC | CASSPGQRTYGYTF
- | - | TRBJ1-4 | TRBV6-1 | TGTGCCAGCACCAGGACAGAACTTACCGTACTGTTTTTT | CASTRTELTVLFF
- | few | TRBJ2-5 | TRBV5-1 | TGCGCCAGCAGCTCCTCAGGGGCCCCCCAAGAGACCCAGTACTTC | CASSSSGAPQETQYF
- | - | TRBJ2-4 | TRBV14 | TGTGCCAGCAGCCAATATGACGTGGGGGCCAAAAACATTCAGTACTTC | CASSQYDVGAKNIQYF
- | - | TRBJ1-5 | TRBV10-3 | TGTGCCATCACCGACGGGGATCAGCCCCAGCATTTT | CAITDGDQPQHF
TRBD2 | few | TRBJ2-3 | TRBV7-2 | TGTGCCAGCAGCTCTGTAGCGGGAACGCAGTATTTT | CASSSVAGTQYF
TRBD1 | few | TRBJ2-7 | TRBV7-2 | TGTGCCAGCAGCTTGGCCGGGACAGGCGGACTTCGTGGCGAGCAGTACTTC | CASSLAGTGGLRGEQYF
- | - | TRBJ2-7 | TRBV27 | TGTGCCAGCAGTTTCCGGGACGGCACCTACGAGCAGTACTTC | CASSFRDGTYEQYF
TRBD2 | medium-sized | TRBJ2-1 | TRBV7-8 | TGTGCCAGCACCAAGCGGACAGCGGGGGCCTCCGTCTCCTACAATGAGCAGTTCTTC | CASTKRTAGASVSYNEQFF
- | - | TRBJ1-4 | TRBV5-1 | TGCGCCAGCAGCTGGTCGCGAACCGCGCTTGCAACTAATGAAAAACTGTTTTTT | CASSWSRTALATNEKLFF
- | - | TRBJ2-5 | TRBV19 | TGTGCCAGTAGTGCGCAGGCGGAAGAGACCCAGTACTTC | CASSAQAEETQYF
- | - | TRBJ2-2 | TRBV9 | TGTGCCAGCAGCGTTGAGGGGGGTGCCGTAGGCGGGGAGCTGTTTTTT | CASSVEGGAVGGELFF
- | - | TRBJ1-2 | TRBV5-4 | TGTGCCAGCAGCAACCAGAGGGATTATGGCTACACCTTC | CASSNQRDYGYTF
- | - | TRBJ2-7 | TRBV7-5 | TGTGCCAGCAGCTTAGGGCACGTGGAGCAGTACTTC | CASSLGHVEQYF
- | - | TRBJ1-2 | TRBV2 | TGTGCCAGCAGAGGACAGCTGGTCTATGGCTACACCTTC | CASRGQLVYGYTF
TRBD1 | - | TRBJ2-5 | TRBV12-5 | TGTGCTAGTGGTCCAGGACAGGGCAGAGAGACCCAGTACTTC | CASGPGQGRETQYF
TRBD2 | - | TRBJ2-3 | TRBV5-4 | TGTGCCAGCTCCAGAAGCGGGGGGGCCGTAGATACGCAGTATTTT | CASSRSGGAVDTQYF
- | - | TRBJ2-5 | TRBV29-1 | TGCAGCGTTGCCCCGCAGTTACAAGAGACCCAGTACTTC | CSVAPQLQETQYF
- | - | TRBJ1-1 | TRBV7-9 | TGTGCCAGCATCCCACTGGGACTCGACAGGAAGGAAGCTTTCTTT | CASIPLGLDRKEAFF
- | - | TRBJ1-4 | TRBV5-1 | TGCGCCAGCAGCGGGACCGGGACGGTGAATGAAAAACTGTTTTTT | CASSGTGTVNEKLFF
- | - | TRBJ1-1 | TRBV11-2 | TGTGCCAGCAGCTTAGCAGGGAGTATGAACACTGAAGCTTTCTTT | CASSLAGSMNTEAFF
- | - | TRBJ2-3 | TRBV7-9 | TGTGCCAGCAGCTCCCCGCTGGGCGGGGACACAGATACGCAGTATTTT | CASSSPLGGDTDTQYF
- | - | TRBJ1-2 | TRBV2 | TGTGCCAGCAAGGCCGGCTATGGCTACACCTTC | CASKAGYGYTF
- | medium-sized | TRBJ1-1 | TRBV7-2 | TGTGCCAGCAGCCGAAGCGACGGATTGTCTTTCTTT | CASSRSDGLSFF
- | - | TRBJ2-5 | TRBV7-9 | TGTGCCAGCAGCTTATTCCAAGAGACCCAGTACTTC | CASSLFQETQYF
- | - | TRBJ2-7 | TRBV7-8 | TGTGCCAGCAGGTTAGGAGGTTGGCAGAACTCCTACGAGCAGTACTTC | CASRLGGWQNSYEQYF
TRBD1 | - | TRBJ1-2 | TRBV7-2 | TGTGCCAGCAGCACAGGGACAGGGGGATATGGCTACACCTTC | CASSTGTGGYGYTF
- | - | TRBJ1-3 | TRBV6-5 | TGTGCCAGCAGCCTAGGAAACACCATATATTTT | CASSLGNTIYF
- | - | TRBJ1-1 | TRBV6-4 | TGTGCCAGCAGTGAATACGGGGGCAACACTGAAGCTTTCTTT | CASSEYGGNTEAFF
TRBD2 | - | TRBJ2-1 | TRBV9 | TGTGCCAGCAGCGCGCGGGGGGACTCCTACAATGAGCAGTTCTTC | CASSARGDSYNEQFF
- | once | TRBJ2-5 | TRBV19 | TGTGCCAGTGGTATTTGGGGAGAGACCCAGTACTTC | CASGIWGETQYF
- | - | TRBJ2-1 | TRBV7-2 | TGTGCCAGTAGTCGGGCCTACAATGAGCAGTTCTTC | CASSRAYNEQFF
TRBD1 | - | TRBJ1-2 | TRBV5-4 | TGTGCCAGCAGCTCGCCCCCTGACAGGGTCAATGGCTACACCTTC | CASSSPPDRVNGYTF
- | once | TRBJ1-2 | TRBV11-2 | TGTGCCAGCAGCTTAGCGACGCCGGGACGGCCCTATGGCTACACCTTC | CASSLATPGRPYGYTF
- | once | TRBJ2-3 | TRBV4-2 | TGTGCCAGCAGCCAGGGTCAACTAGCTACTAGCACAGATACGCAGTATTTT | CASSQGQLATSTDTQYF
- | few | TRBJ2-3 | TRBV30 | TGTGCCTTGGGACCTAGCACAGATACGCAGTATTTT | CALGPSTDTQYF
TRBD1 | - | TRBJ2-3 | TRBV27 | TGTGCCAGCAGTGTACAGGGGTTCACAGATACGCAGTATTTT | CASSVQGFTDTQYF
TRBD1 | medium-sized | TRBJ1-2 | TRBV5-6 | TGTGCCAGCAGCTGGGACAGGGAATTATGGAGGGGCTACACCTTC | CASSWDRELWRGYTF
- | few | TRBJ1-2 | TRBV9 | TGTGCCAGCAGCGTAGTTCCTCCGGGGTTCCATGGCTACACCTTC | CASSVVPPGFHGYTF
- | - | TRBJ1-2 | TRBV2 | TGTGCCAGCGGGGACGTAAGAAAAACTAACTATGGCTACACCTTC | CASGDVRKTNYGYTF
TRBD1 | - | TRBJ1-1 | TRBV2 | TGTGCCAGCCTCGAGACAGGGTTGAACACTGAAGCTTTCTTT | CASLETGLNTEAFF
TRBD1 | few | TRBJ2-1 | TRBV15 | TGTGCCACCAGCAAGAGCCAGGGGGCCGACTCCTACAATGAGCAGTTCTTC | CATSKSQGADSYNEQFF
- | few | TRBJ2-7 | TRBV5-1 | TGCGCCAGCAGGGCCGAGGCTTACGAGCAGTACTTC | CASRAEAYEQYF
TRBD1 | - | TRBJ2-2 | TRBV5-5 | TGTGCCAGCAGCCCGGGACAGGGAGCAACCGGGGAGCTGTTTTTT | CASSPGQGATGELFF
- | - | TRBJ2-5 | TRBV7-2 | TGTGCCAGCAGCAGGGGACTTCTCGCAGAGACCCAGTACTTC | CASSRGLLAETQYF
TRBD1 | - | TRBJ2-3 | TRBV19 | TGTGCCAGTAGCAGGGGGCCCCCAGATACGCAGTATTTT | CASSRGPPDTQYF
- | once | TRBJ1-2 | TRBV25-1 | TGTGCCAGCAGTCACGGGGGAGGCTACACCTTC | CASSHGGGYTF
TRBD1 | few | TRBJ1-2 | TRBV19 | TGTGCCAGTAGCAACAGGGGAAGCATGGGCTACACCTTC | CASSNRGSMGYTF
- | few | TRBJ1-2 | TRBV21-1 | TGTGCCAGCACGCGGGTTAACTATGGCTACACCTTC | CASTRVNYGYTF
- | - | TRBJ2-5 | TRBV9 | TGTGCCAGCAGCGTAGGGGGCTCCACGACAAAAGAGACCCAGTACTTC | CASSVGGSTTKETQYF
TRBD2 | - | TRBJ2-1 | TRBV7-2 | TGTGCCAGCAGCTTAGTAGGAGGACTAGCGGCATACAATGAGCAGTTCTTC | CASSLVGGLAAYNEQFF
- | - | TRBJ2-3 | TRBV7-3 | TGTGCCAGCAGCTTAACCCCTATGAGGGGTAGGGGTAGCACAGATACGCAGTATTTT | CASSLTPMRGRGSTDTQYF
- | - | TRBJ2-1 | TRBV6-4 | TGTGCCAGCAGTGACTCGCCCGGAAGCTCCTACAATGAGCAGTTCTTC | CASSDSPGSSYNEQFF
- | - | TRBJ1-1 | TRBV14 | TGTGCCAGCAGCCAACCCGGCATGAACACTGAAGCTTTCTTT | CASSQPGMNTEAFF
- | - | TRBJ1-1 | TRBV6-1 | TGTGCCGCCGACCGCGAGGGCATTGAAGCTTTCTTT | CAADREGIEAFF